These 29 T cell receptor beta chains came from one sample sequenced in a study of T cell changes during pregnancy in multiple sclerosis. Using immunoSEQ multiplex PCR, the repertoire was profiled, and TCRdb retains in-frame clones only, with some absent. The profile shows tens of thousands of clones, 92% of them singletons. The sample consisted of peripheral blood, taken in the first trimester of pregnancy. These receptors all come from a female donor with multiple sclerosis, enrolled in a pregnancy study.

This clone was found once. The chain combines TRBV11-3 with TRBJ2-5; D is perhaps TRBD2 (7 bases). The CDR3 spans 16 residues. CDR1 is SGHNT and CDR2 is YENEEA in the germline V gene. Between the trimmed V and J ends, which lost 5 bases and 4 bases, there was a span of 20 bases. In DNA form, the CDR3 reads TGTGCCAGCAGCCCTTTAGGGGGAGGGCCGAGAGAGACCCAGTACTTC. It encodes CASSPLGGGPRETQYF. Together with reference TRBV11-3 and TRBJ2-5, the CDR3 gives the full variable domain: EAGVVQSPRYKIIEKKQPVAFWCNPISGHNTLYWYLQNLGQGPELLIRYENEEAVDDSQLPKDRFSAERLKGVDSTLKIQPAELGDSAVYLCASSPLGGGPRETQYFGPGTRLLVL.

CDR3 sequence reads: CASSLLGASTDTQYF. Here the CDR3 DNA reads TGTGCCAGCAGCCTGTTGGGGGCTAGCACAGATACGCAGTATTTT. The rearrangement uses TRBV6-5 and TRBJ2-3; weak D call: TRBD1 (6 bases). V dropped 6 bases and J dropped 0 bases, with 13 bases sitting between them. Per germline, CDR1 MNHEY and CDR2 SVGAGI. This CDR3 is built from 15 residues.

This chain links TRBV5-6 with TRBJ2-6, with 10 nucleotides matching TRBD1. There are 19 residues in the CDR3. Trimming removed 4 bases from V and 0 bases from J; junction bases left unmatched: 10. Germline CDR1 SGHDT, CDR2 YYEEEE. CDR3 nucleotide sequence: TGTGCCAGCAGCATGTACCGGGACAGGGGATCCTCTGGGGCCAACGTCCTGACTTTC. It encodes CASSMYRDRGSSGANVLTF.

This clone has a single count. V and J are TRBV9 and TRBJ2-1, with 10 bases lining up with TRBD2. The CDR3 spans 14 residues. Germline V gives CDR1 SGDLS, CDR2 YYNGEE. Germline trimming cut 4 bases from V and 5 bases from J; bases unmatched to any gene: 3. The CDR3 is CASSQGLADNEQFF. In DNA, the CDR3 is TGTGCCAGCAGCCAAGGACTAGCGGACAATGAGCAGTTCTTC. Based on the CDR3 plus reference TRBV9 and TRBJ2-1, the full variable domain is DSGVTQTPKHLITATGQRVTLRCSPRSGDLSVYWYQQSLDQGLQFLIQYYNGEERAKGNILERFSAQQFPDLHSELNLSSLELGDSALYFCASSQGLADNEQFFGPGTRLTVL.

CDR3 region: CASSLTRARTDNQPQHF. DNA for the CDR3: TGTGCCAGTAGTCTAACTCGGGCCCGGACAGATAATCAGCCCCAGCATTTT. The chain is built from TRBV19 and TRBJ1-5; D might be TRBD1 (6 bases). Germline CDR1 reads LNHDA; CDR2 reads SQIVND (reference sequence). V was pared by 5 bases and J by 4 bases, with 21 bases between. This CDR3 spans 17 amino acids.

The V call is TRBV4-2, the J call TRBJ1-2, with D unresolved. The CDR3 runs to 14 residues. Per germline, CDR1 LGHNA and CDR2 YNFKEQ. V was clipped by 0 bases and J by 4 bases, with 9 bases between them. The CDR3 loop is CASSQEDLAYGYTF. The CDR3 coding sequence is TGTGCCAGCAGCCAAGAGGACCTAGCCTATGGCTACACCTTC.

This clone was seen a handful of times. The CDR3 is CASSVGGGTEAFF. CDR3 sequence (DNA): TGTGCCAGCAGTGTAGGGGGCGGCACTGAAGCTTTCTTT. The chain combines TRBV2 with TRBJ1-1; 7 bases fit TRBD1. Germline V CDR1 and CDR2: SNHLY, FYNNEI. The V segment lost 4 bases and the J segment 4 bases; nucleotides outside the gene matches: 3. This CDR3 is built from 13 residues.

The chain carries TRBV4-2 and TRBJ2-1; 13 nucleotides align to TRBD2. Germline V lookup: CDR1 LGHNA, CDR2 YNFKEQ. The CDR3 loop spans 16 amino acids. V gave up 2 bases and J gave up 9 bases; unmatched junction bases: 7. The CDR3 here is CASSQLGLAGEFEQFF. The CDR3 bases are TGTGCCAGCAGCCAATTAGGACTAGCGGGAGAATTTGAGCAGTTCTTC.

J is TRBJ2-7 and V is TRBV28; TRBD1 matches at 8 bases. The CDR3 spans 15 residues. V shed 3 bases, J shed 4 bases, and the junction held 8 bases outside the gene matches. Per germline, CDR1 MDHEN and CDR2 SYDVKM. The CDR3 DNA sequence: TGTGCCAGCAGTTTCTCGGGACAGGCTTTATACGAGCAGTACTTC. Amino acids: CASSFSGQALYEQYF.

The chain carries TRBV15 and TRBJ1-4, with 8 bases that match TRBD1. Germline CDR1 reads LNHNV; CDR2 reads YYDKDF (reference sequence). This CDR3 is built from 15 residues. Trimming took 2 bases from V and 8 from J; bases not matched to a gene: 7. The chain's CDR3 is CATSRSGTGSEKLFF. CDR3 DNA sequence: TGTGCCACCAGCAGATCCGGGACAGGCTCCGAAAAACTGTTTTTT.

This clone was seen more than once but under ten times. The J gene is TRBJ1-1, the V gene TRBV28; D not certain. The germline CDR1 and CDR2 sequences are MDHEN and SYDVKM. The V end was cut by 6 bases, the J end by 0 bases, with 5 bases between. This CDR3 has 12 amino acids. In DNA form, the CDR3 reads TGTGCCAGCAGATCGGTGAACACTGAAGCTTTCTTT. Residues: CASRSVNTEAFF.

The chain employs TRBV7-2 and TRBJ1-2; 8 bases map to TRBD1. Unmatched junction bases numbered 1, after V lost 3 bases and J lost 7 bases. This CDR3 contains 12 residues. Germline CDR1 and CDR2: SGHTA and FQGNSA. Written as DNA, the CDR3 is TGTGCCAGCAGCTTGACAGGGGTTGGCTACACCTTC. Its translation is CASSLTGVGYTF.

J is TRBJ1-3 and V is TRBV14; 7 positions match TRBD1. CDR3 length equals 17 residues. Germline trimming cut 2 bases from V and 0 bases from J; bases unmatched to any gene: 7. Germline loops: CDR1 SGHDN, CDR2 FVKESK. The CDR3 here is CASSQQMGQNSGNTIYF. The CDR3 nucleotides read TGTGCCAGCAGCCAACAAATGGGACAGAACTCTGGAAACACCATATATTTT.

The rearrangement links TRBV5-1 to TRBJ1-1; 8 positions agree with TRBD1. The V gene's germline CDR1 is SGHRS and CDR2 YFSETQ. V shed 3 bases, J shed 5 bases, and the junction held 0 bases outside the gene matches. The CDR3 covers 12 residues. The CDR3, as DNA: TGCGCCAGCAGCTGGACAGGGACTGAAGCTTTCTTT. It translates to CASSWTGTEAFF.

This chain joins TRBV11-3 and TRBJ2-5; no clear D gene. V was pared by 5 bases and J by 13 bases, with 11 bases between. There are 10 residues in the CDR3. Germline V CDR1 and CDR2: SGHNT, YENEEA. CDR3 residues: CASSRLSLYF. DNA of the CDR3: TGTGCCAGCAGCCGTCTAAGTTTGTACTTC.

A few counts support this clone. This chain uses TRBV19 with TRBJ1-1; a possible D gene is TRBD1 (5 bases). The CDR3 is 13 residues long. Deletions cut 7 bases from V and 4 bases from J, with 13 bases between. CDR1 and CDR2 (germline): LNHDA, SQIVND (reference sequence). For the CDR3, the DNA is TGTGCCAGTATCACGGGGGGTGCCACTGAAGCTTTCTTT. Translated, it gives CASITGGATEAFF.

The rearrangement links TRBV7-6 to TRBJ2-3; 10 bases align to TRBD2. From germline, CDR1 is SGHVS and CDR2 FNYEAQ. The CDR3 has 16 residues. V was pared by 1 base and J by 0 bases, with 1 base of the junction left unmatched. CDR3 in DNA: TGTGCCAGCAGCTTAGGGACTAGCGGTAGCACAGATACGCAGTATTTT. It encodes CASSLGTSGSTDTQYF.

This chain uses TRBV25-1 with TRBJ2-3, with D uncertain. Germline CDR1 MGHDK, CDR2 SYGVNS. Trimming removed 3 bases from V and 2 bases from J, with 12 bases in between. The CDR3 is 15 amino acids. The chain's CDR3 is CASSDRPGFTDTQYF. The CDR3 nucleotides are TGTGCCAGCAGTGACAGGCCTGGCTTCACAGATACGCAGTATTTT.

The chain links TRBV27 to TRBJ2-5, with D possibly matching TRBD2 (5 bases). Trimming shortened V by 5 bases and J by 2 bases, and 21 bases separated the two germline ends. Germline CDR1 reads MNHEY; CDR2 reads SMNVEV (reference sequence). The CDR3 consists of 17 residues. The CDR3 DNA sequence: TGTGCCAGCAGTCCCACACTCCTAGCCGCGCTTCAAGAGACCCAGTACTTC. Translation gives CASSPTLLAALQETQYF.

CDR3 amino acids: CARSRDNEQFF. The DNA for the CDR3 is TGTGCCCGCTCTAGAGACAATGAGCAGTTCTTC. The chain recombines TRBV2 with TRBJ2-1, with D hard to call. With 11 bases removed from V and 5 bases from J, the gap between germline ends came to 10 bases. The germline V gene has CDR1 SNHLY and CDR2 FYNNEI. The CDR3 is 11 amino acids.

The rearrangement uses TRBV29-1 and TRBJ2-1, with D perhaps TRBD2 (5 bases). This CDR3 has 14 residues. Germline loops: CDR1 SQVTM, CDR2 ANQGSEA. V gave up 7 bases and J gave up 5 bases, with 18 bases separating them. The CDR3 is CSATGIVLDNEQFF. The CDR3 coding sequence is TGCAGCGCCACCGGGATAGTACTCGACAATGAGCAGTTCTTC.

This clone occurred once. This chain connects TRBV28 to TRBJ2-3, with a possible D match to TRBD2 (6 bases). The CDR3 is 18 amino acids. From germline, CDR1 is MDHEN and CDR2 SYDVKM. V gave up 2 bases and J gave up 1 base, with 19 bases separating them. CDR3 nucleotide sequence: TGTGCCAGCAGTTTAAATCGAGGTCGCGGGGCGGGCACAGATACGCAGTATTTT. Protein sequence: CASSLNRGRGAGTDTQYF.

CDR3 sequence: CASSFQREDNEQYF. CDR3 in DNA: TGTGCCAGCAGTTTCCAGCGGGAGGATAACGAGCAGTACTTC. The V and J genes are TRBV28 and TRBJ2-7; TRBD2 matches 9 bases. The junction had 5 bases not matched to a gene; V was cut back by 3 bases and J by 5 bases. The CDR3 totals 14 residues. Germline V gives CDR1 MDHEN, CDR2 SYDVKM.

This clone has only a few counts. The V and J genes are TRBV5-6 and TRBJ1-1; no firm D call. CDR3 size: 16 residues. CDR1 and CDR2 from the germline V gene are SGHDT and YYEEEE. V dropped 1 base and J dropped 2 bases, with 15 bases sitting between them. CDR3 loop: CASSLWSIHYNTEAFF. In DNA form, the CDR3 reads TGTGCCAGCAGCTTGTGGAGCATTCACTACAACACTGAAGCTTTCTTT.

V gene TRBV5-8 combines with J gene TRBJ2-7, with TRBD1 as a possible D gene (5 bases). The CDR3 loop spans 14 amino acids. Germline V gene sequence: CDR1 SGHTS, CDR2 YDEGEE. Trimming shortened V by 1 base and J by 1 base, and 9 bases separated the two germline ends. CDR3 nucleotide sequence: TGTGCCAGCAGCTTGAAGGGGTTGTCCTACGAGCAGTACTTC. Translated: CASSLKGLSYEQYF.

V gene TRBV6-1 combines with J gene TRBJ2-3; 8 bases are a match to TRBD2. V gave up 5 bases and J gave up 6 bases; unmatched junction bases: 10. The CDR3 runs 15 residues. Germline V CDR1 and CDR2: MNHNS, SASEGT. The CDR3 loop is CASSRTQAGVDTQYF. The CDR3 DNA follows: TGTGCCAGCAGTCGTACCCAAGCGGGAGTGGATACGCAGTATTTT.

The chain joins TRBV6-1 to TRBJ2-7, with 10 bases fitting TRBD2. The junction had 3 bases not matched to a gene; V was cut back by 4 bases and J by 3 bases. Germline values: CDR1 MNHNS, CDR2 SASEGT. This CDR3 region has 14 residues. The CDR3 DNA sequence: TGTGCCAGCAGTGTGAGCGGGAGGGGCTACGAGCAGTACTTC. Its protein is CASSVSGRGYEQYF.

Here the CDR3 reads CASSLVGGSITGELFF. The CDR3 DNA sequence: TGTGCCAGCAGCTTAGTCGGTGGGAGTATCACCGGGGAGCTGTTTTTT. V gene TRBV7-2 combines with J gene TRBJ2-2; possible D gene TRBD2, 5 bases. Trimming removed 1 base at V and 4 bases at J, with 13 bases between. This CDR3 spans 16 amino acids. The germline V gene has CDR1 SGHTA and CDR2 FQGNSA.

This clone was found a few times. The CDR3 nucleotides read TGTGCCATCAGTGAGTCGGGGGGACCTAATGAAAAACTGTTTTTT. Residues: CAISESGGPNEKLFF. V gene TRBV10-3 combines with J gene TRBJ1-4; possibly TRBD1 for D (5 bases). CDR3 length: 15 residues. Trimming left V 0 bases short and J 3 bases short, with 8 bases between. CDR1 and CDR2 (germline): ENHRY, SYGVKD.